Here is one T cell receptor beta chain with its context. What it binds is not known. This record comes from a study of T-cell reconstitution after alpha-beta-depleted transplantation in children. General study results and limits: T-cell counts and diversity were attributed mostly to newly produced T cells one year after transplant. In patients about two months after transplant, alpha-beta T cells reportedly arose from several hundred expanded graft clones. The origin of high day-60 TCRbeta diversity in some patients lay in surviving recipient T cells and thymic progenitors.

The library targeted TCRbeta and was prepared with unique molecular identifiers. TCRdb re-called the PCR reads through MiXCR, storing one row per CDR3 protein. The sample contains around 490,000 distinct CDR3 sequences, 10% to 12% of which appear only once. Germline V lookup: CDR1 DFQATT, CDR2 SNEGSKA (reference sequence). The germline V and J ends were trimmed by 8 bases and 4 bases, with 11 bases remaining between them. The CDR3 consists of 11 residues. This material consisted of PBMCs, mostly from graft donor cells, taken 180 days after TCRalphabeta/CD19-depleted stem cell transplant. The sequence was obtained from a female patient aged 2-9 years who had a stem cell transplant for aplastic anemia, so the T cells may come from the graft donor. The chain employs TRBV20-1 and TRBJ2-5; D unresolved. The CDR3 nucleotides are TGCAGTACTAAGAAGGTAGAGACCCAGTACTTC. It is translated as CSTKKVETQYF.